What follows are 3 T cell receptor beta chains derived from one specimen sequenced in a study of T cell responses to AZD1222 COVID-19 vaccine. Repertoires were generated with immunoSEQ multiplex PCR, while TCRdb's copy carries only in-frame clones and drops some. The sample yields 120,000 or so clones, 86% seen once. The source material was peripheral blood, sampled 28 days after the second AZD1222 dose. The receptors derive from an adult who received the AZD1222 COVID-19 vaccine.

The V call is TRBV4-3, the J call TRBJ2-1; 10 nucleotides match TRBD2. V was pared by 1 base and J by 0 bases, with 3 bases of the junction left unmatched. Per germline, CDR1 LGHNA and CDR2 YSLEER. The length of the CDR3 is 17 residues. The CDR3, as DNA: TGCGCCAGCAGCCAAGTTAGCGGGGGGTACTCCTACAATGAGCAGTTCTTC. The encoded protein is CASSQVSGGYSYNEQFF.

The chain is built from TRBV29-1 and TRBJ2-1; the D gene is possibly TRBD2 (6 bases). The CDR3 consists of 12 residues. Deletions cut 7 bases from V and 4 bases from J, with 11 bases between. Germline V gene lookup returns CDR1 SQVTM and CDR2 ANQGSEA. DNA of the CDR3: TGCAGCGGGAAGGAGGGTTACAATGAGCAGTTCTTC. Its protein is CSGKEGYNEQFF.

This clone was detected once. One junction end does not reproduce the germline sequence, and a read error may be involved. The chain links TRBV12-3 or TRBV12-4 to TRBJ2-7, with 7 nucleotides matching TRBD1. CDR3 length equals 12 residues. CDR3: CASSSRQGLIDF. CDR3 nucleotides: TGTGCCAGCAGTTCCCGACAGGGCTTGATAGACTTC.